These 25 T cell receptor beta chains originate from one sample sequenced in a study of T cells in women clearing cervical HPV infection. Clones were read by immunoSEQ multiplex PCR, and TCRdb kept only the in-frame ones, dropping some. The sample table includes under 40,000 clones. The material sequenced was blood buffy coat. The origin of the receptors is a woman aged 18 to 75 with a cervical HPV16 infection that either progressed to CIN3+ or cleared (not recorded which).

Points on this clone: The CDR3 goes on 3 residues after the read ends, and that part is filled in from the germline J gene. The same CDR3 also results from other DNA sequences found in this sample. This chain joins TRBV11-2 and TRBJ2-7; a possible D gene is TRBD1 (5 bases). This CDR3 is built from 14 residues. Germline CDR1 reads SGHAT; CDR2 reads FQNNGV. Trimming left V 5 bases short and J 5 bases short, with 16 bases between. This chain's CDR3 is CASSRRQSLDEQYF. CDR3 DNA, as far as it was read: TGTGCCAGCAGCCGCAGACAGTCCCTGGACGAG.

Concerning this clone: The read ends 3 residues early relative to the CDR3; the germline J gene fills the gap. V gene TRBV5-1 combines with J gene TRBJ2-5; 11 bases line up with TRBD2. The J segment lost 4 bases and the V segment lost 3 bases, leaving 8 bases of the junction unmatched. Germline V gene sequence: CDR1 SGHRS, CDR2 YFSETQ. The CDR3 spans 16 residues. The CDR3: CASSSGLAVVGETQYF. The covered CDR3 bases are TGCGCCAGCAGCTCGGGACTAGCGGTGGTCGGAGAGACC.

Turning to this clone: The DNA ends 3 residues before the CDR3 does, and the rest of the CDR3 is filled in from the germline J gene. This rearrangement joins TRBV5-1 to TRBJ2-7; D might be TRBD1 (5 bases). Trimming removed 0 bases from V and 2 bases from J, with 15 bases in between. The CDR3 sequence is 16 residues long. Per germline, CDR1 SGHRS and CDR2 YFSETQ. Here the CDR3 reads CASSLAFRAAPYEQYF. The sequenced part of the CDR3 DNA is TGCGCCAGCAGCTTGGCCTTCAGGGCTGCACCCTACGAG. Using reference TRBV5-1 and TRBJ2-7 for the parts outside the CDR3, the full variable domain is KAGVTQTPRYLIKTRGQQVTLSCSPISGHRSVSWYQQTPGQGLQFLFEYFSETQRNKGNFPGRFSGRQFSNSRSEMNVSTLELGDSALYLCASSLAFRAAPYEQYFGPGTRLTVT.

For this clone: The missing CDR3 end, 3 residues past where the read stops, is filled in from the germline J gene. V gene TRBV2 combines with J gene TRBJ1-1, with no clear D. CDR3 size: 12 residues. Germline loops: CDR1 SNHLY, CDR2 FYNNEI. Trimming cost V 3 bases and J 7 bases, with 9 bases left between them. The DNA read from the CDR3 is TGTGCCAGCAGTGATGAGAACGGTGAA. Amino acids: CASSDENGE. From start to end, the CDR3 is CASSDENGEAFF.

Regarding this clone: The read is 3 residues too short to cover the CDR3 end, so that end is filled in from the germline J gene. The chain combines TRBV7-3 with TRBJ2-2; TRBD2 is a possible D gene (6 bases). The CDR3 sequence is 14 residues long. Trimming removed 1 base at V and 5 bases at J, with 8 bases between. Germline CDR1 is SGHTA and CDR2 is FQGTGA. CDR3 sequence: CASSLIGGTGELFF. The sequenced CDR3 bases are TGTGCCAGCAGCTTAATAGGAGGGACCGGGGAG.

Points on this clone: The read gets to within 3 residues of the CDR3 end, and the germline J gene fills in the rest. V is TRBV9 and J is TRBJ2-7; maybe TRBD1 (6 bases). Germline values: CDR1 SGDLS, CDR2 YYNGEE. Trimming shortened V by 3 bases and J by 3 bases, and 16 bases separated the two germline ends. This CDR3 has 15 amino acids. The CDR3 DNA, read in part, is TGTGCCAGCAGCGCCGACCGGACAGCCAACTACGAG. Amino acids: CASSADRTANYE. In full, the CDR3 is CASSADRTANYEQYF.

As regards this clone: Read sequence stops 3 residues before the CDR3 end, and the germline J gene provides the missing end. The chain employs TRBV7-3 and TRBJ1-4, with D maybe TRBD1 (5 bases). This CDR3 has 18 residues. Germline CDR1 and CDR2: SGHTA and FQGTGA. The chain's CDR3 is CASSLFPPGGSGANVLFF. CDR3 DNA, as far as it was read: TGTGCCAGCAGCTTGTTTCCCCCGGGCGGCTCTGGGGCCAACGTA.

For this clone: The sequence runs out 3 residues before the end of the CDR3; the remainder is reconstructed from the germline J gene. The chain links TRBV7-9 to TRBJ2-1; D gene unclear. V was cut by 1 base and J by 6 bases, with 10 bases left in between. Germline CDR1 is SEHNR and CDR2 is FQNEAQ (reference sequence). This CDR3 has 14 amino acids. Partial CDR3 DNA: TGTGCCAGCAGCTTAGACCCAATGGCCAATGAG. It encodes CASSLDPMANE. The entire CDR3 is CASSLDPMANEQFF.

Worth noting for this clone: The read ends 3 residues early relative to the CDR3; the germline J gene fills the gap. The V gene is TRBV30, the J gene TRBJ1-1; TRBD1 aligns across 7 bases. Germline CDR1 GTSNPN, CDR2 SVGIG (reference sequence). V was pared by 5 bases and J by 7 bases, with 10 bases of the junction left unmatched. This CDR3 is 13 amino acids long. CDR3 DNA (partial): TGTGCCTGGGCCGCAAGACAGGGTGATGAA. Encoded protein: CAWAARQGDE. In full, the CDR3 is CAWAARQGDEAFF.

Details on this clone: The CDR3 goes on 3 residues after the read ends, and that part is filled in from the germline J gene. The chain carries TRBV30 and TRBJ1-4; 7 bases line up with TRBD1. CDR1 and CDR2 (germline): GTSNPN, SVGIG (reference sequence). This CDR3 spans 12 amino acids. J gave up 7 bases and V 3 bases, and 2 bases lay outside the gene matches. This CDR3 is CAWRPGGEKLFF. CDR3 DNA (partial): TGTGCCTGGAGGCCAGGGGGTGAAAAA.

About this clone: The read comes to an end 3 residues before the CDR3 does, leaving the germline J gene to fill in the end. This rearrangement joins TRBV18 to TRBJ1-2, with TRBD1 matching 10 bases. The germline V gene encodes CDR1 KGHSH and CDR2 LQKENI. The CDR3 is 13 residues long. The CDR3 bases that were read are TGTGCCAGCTCACCCGAGACAGGGGGCGGC. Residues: CASSPETGGG. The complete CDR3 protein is CASSPETGGGYTF.

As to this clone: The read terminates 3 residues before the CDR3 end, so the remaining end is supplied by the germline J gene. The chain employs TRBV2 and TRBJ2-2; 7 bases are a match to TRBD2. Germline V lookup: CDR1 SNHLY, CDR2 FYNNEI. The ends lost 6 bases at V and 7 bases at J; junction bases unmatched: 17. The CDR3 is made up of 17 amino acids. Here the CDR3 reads CASRASGAAHVNGELFF. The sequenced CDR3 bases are TGTGCCAGCAGGGCCAGCGGGGCGGCTCACGTTAACGGGGAG.

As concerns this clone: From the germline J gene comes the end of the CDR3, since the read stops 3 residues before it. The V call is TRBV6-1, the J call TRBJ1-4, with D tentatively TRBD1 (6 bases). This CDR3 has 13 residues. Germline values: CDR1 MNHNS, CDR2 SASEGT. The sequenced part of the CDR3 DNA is TGTGCCAGCAGTGGACAGGATAATTCACCA. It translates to CASSGQDNSP. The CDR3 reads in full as CASSGQDNSPLFF.

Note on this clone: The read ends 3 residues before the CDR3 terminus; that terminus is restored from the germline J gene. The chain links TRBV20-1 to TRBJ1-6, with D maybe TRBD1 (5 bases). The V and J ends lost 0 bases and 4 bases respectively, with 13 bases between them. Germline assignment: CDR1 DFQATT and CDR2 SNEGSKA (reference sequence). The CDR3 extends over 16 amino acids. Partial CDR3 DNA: TGCAGTGCTAGAGAGGTCCAGGGCCTTTATAATTCACCC. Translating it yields CSAREVQGLYNSP. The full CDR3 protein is CSAREVQGLYNSPLHF.

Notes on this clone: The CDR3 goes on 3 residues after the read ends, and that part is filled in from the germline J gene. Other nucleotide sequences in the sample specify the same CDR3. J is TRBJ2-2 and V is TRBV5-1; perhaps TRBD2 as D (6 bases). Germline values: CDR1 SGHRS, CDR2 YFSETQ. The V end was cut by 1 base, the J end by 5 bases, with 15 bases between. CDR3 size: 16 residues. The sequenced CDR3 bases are TGCGCCAGCAGCTTGTTGGCTAGCGCGGATACCGGGGAG. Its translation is CASSLLASADTGE. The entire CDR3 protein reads CASSLLASADTGELFF. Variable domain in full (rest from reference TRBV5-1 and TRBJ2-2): KAGVTQTPRYLIKTRGQQVTLSCSPISGHRSVSWYQQTPGQGLQFLFEYFSETQRNKGNFPGRFSGRQFSNSRSEMNVSTLELGDSALYLCASSLLASADTGELFFGEGSRLTVL.

The CDR3 bases that were read are TGTGCCAGCAGTAGGACAGCGGAGACTGAA. Translating gives CASSRTAETE. The CDR3 in its entirety is CASSRTAETEAFF. The V call is TRBV5-4, the J call TRBJ1-1, with D perhaps TRBD1 (6 bases). The CDR3 end lies 3 residues beyond the end of the read and is filled in from the germline J gene. This CDR3 spans 13 amino acids. Germline V gene lookup returns CDR1 SGHNT and CDR2 YYREEE (reference sequence). The V gene lost 5 bases and the J gene lost 5 bases, with 13 bases spanning the gap.

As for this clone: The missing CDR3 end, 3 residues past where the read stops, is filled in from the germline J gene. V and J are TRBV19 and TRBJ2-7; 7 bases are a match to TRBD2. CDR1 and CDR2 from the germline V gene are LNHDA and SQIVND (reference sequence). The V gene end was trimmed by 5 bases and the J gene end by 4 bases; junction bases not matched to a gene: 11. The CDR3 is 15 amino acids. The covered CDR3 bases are TGTGCCAGTAGTGTCCGGGGGGAACGGGGATACGAG. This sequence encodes CASSVRGERGYE. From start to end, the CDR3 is CASSVRGERGYEQYF.

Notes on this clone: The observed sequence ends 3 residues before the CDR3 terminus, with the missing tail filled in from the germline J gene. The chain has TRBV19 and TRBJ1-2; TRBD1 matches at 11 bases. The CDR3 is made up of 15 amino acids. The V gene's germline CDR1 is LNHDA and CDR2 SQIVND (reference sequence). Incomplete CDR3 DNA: TGTGCCAGTAGTATAGATAGGACAGGGGGCAGCGAC. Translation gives CASSIDRTGGSD. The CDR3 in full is CASSIDRTGGSDYTF.

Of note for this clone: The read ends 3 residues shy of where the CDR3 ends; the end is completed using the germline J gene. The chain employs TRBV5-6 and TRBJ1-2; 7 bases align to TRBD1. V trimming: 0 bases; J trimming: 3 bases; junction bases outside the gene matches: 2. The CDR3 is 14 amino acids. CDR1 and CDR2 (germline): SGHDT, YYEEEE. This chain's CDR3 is CASSLGQGDYGYTF. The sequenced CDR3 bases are TGTGCCAGCAGCTTGGGCCAGGGGGACTATGGC. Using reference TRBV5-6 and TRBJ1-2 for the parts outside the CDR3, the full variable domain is DAGVTQSPTHLIKTRGQQVTLRCSPKSGHDTVSWYQQALGQGPQFIFQYYEEEERQRGNFPDRFSGHQFPNYSSELNVNALLLGDSALYLCASSLGQGDYGYTFGSGTRLTVV.

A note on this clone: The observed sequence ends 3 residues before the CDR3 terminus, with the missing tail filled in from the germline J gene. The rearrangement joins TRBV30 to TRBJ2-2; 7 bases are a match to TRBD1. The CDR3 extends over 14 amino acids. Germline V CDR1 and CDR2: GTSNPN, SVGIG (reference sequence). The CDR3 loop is CAWSGGQDNSPLFF. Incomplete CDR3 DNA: TGTGCCTGGAGTGGCGGACAGGATAATTCACCG.

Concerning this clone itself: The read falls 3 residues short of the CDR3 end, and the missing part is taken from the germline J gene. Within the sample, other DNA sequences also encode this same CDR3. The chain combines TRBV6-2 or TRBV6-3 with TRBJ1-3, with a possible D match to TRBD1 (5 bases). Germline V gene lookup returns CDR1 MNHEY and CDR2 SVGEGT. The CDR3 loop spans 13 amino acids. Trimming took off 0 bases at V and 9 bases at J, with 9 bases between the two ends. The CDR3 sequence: CASSYSPGLTIYF. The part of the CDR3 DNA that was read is TGTGCCAGCAGTTACTCACCGGGACTCACC.

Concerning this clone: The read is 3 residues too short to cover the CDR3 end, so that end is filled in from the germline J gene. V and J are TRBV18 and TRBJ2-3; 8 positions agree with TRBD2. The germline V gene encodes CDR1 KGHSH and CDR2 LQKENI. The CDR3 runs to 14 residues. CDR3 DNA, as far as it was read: TGTGCCAGCTCACCGCGGGAGGTCCAAGAGACG. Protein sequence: CASSPREVQET. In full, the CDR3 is CASSPREVQETQYF.

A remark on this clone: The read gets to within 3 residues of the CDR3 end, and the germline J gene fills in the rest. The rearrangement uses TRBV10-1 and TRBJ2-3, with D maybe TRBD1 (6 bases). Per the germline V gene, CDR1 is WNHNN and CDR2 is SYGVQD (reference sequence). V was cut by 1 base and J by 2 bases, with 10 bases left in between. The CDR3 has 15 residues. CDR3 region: CASSEYRTDTDTQYF. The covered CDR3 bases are TGCGCCAGCAGTGAGTATAGGACAGACACAGATACG.

CDR3 DNA (partial): TGTGCCAGCAGCTTGGAGACAGGGGTCCCCTACGAG. Its protein is CASSLETGVPYE. The CDR3 as a whole reads CASSLETGVPYEQYF. This chain joins TRBV7-6 and TRBJ2-7; 8 bases line up with TRBD1. The read stops 3 residues short of the end of the CDR3; the missing end is completed from the germline J gene. V dropped 3 bases and J dropped 2; count of bases not matched to a gene: 6. The germline CDR1 and CDR2 sequences are SGHVS and FNYEAQ. There are 15 residues in the CDR3.

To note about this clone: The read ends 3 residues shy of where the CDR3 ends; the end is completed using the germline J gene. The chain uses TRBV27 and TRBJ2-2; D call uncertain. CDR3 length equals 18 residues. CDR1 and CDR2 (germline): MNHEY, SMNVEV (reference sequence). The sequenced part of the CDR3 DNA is TGTGCCAGCAGTTTACGCCGCCCAGGAGTCTCCTATAATTCACCG. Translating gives CASSLRRPGVSYNSP. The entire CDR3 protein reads CASSLRRPGVSYNSPLFF.